This TCR beta chain comes out of a study of T cells in Graves' hyperthyroidism and ophthalmopathy. Germline-derived CDR1 and CDR2 are SEHNR and FQNEAQ (reference sequence). With 11 bases clipped from V and 4 bases from J, the junction kept 4 bases outside the gene matches. The CDR3 consists of 11 residues. Points from the study as a whole: Most thyroid clonotypes expanded above 0.001 appeared in blood too.

Using RNA transcripts as the source, TCR beta CDR3 regions were amplified. Initially, a first-round RT-PCR of the TCR CDR3 employed the HTBI primer set. TCRdb recomputed calls from the multiplex PCR reads with MiXCR, one row per CDR3 protein. The sample has 450,000 to 700,000 distinct CDR3 sequences; about 45% are singletons. A note on this clonotype: No antigen is known for it.

This TCR was sampled from an adult woman with Graves' disease, either hyperthyroidism or ophthalmopathy (not recorded which). J is TRBJ1-1 and V is TRBV7-9, with 7 bases matching TRBD1. Sequenced: peripheral blood or thyroid tissue (not recorded which). DNA for the CDR3: TGTGCCCAGGGGGAAGGCACTGAAGCTTTCTTT. It encodes CAQGEGTEAFF. The full variable domain, in which reference TRBV7-9 and TRBJ1-1 provide the parts outside the CDR3, is DTGVSQNPRHKITKRGQNVTFRCDPISEHNRLYWYRQTLGQGPEFLTYFQNEAQLEKSRLLSDRFSAERPKGSFSTLEIQRTEQGDSAMYLCAQGEGTEAFFGQGTRLTVV.